This record covers a single TCR beta chain. The V gene lost 0 bases and the J gene lost 5 bases, with 14 bases spanning the gap. The CDR3 consists of 15 residues. Germline V gene data show CDR1 as SGHAT and CDR2 as FQNNGV. The assay was immunoSEQ multiplex PCR, and TCRdb's table has in-frame clones only and misses some. This sample yields 150,000 or so clones, of which approximately 88% are seen a single time; under 6% belongs to the top ten. The data stem from a study of blood T cell repertoires in COVID-19. The V gene is TRBV11-2, the J gene TRBJ2-7; weak D call: TRBD1 (6 bases). The sequenced sample consisted of peripheral blood. The origin of this receptor is a human donor in a cohort sampled during active COVID-19. Written as DNA, the CDR3 is TGTGCCAGCAGCTTAGATAACAGGGTCAGGAACGAGCAGTACTTC. Its translation is CASSLDNRVRNEQYF.